A single sample gave rise to the 11 T cell receptor beta chains below, sequenced in a study of T cell responses to AZD1222 COVID-19 vaccine. Some clones are missing from TCRdb's copy, which holds only in-frame ones; the method was immunoSEQ multiplex PCR. This repertoire shows fewer than 130,000 clones, about 85% found once; its top ten account for under 3%. Source: peripheral blood, taken 28 days after the second AZD1222 dose. The receptors shown here come from an adult who received the AZD1222 COVID-19 vaccine.

This chain joins TRBV7-6 and TRBJ2-7, with 9 bases lining up with TRBD2. With V trimmed by 2 bases and J by 3 bases, 5 bases remained unmatched. The germline V gene has CDR1 SGHVS and CDR2 FNYEAQ. CDR3 length equals 15 residues. CDR3 residues: CASSLLGGRDYEQYF. For the CDR3, the DNA is TGTGCCAGCAGCTTATTGGGCGGGAGGGACTACGAGCAGTACTTC.

In this sample, this clone turned up a few times. The genes are TRBV7-6 and TRBJ1-1; 8 bases map to TRBD1. Losses at the gene ends were 3 bases for V and 1 base for J; bases not matched to a gene: 4. The CDR3 contains 15 residues. CDR1 and CDR2 (germline): SGHVS, FNYEAQ. CDR3 region: CASSFWTGTNTEAFF. CDR3 DNA sequence: TGTGCCAGCAGCTTCTGGACAGGGACGAACACTGAAGCTTTCTTT. The full variable domain, its missing parts supplied by reference TRBV7-6 and TRBJ1-1, is GAGVSQSPRYKVTKRGQDVALRCDPISGHVSLYWYRQALGQGPEFLTYFNYEAQQDKSGLPNDRFSAERPEGSISTLTIQRTEQRDSAMYRCASSFWTGTNTEAFFGQGTRLTVV.

This rearrangement joins TRBV7-2 to TRBJ1-5; D not certain. Between the trimmed V and J ends, which lost 1 base and 2 bases, there was a span of 12 bases. CDR1 is SGHTA, CDR2 FQGNSA, per germline. This CDR3 region has 16 residues. The CDR3 nucleotides are TGTGCCAGCAGCTTAGTGGGCCTAGGAGGCAATCAGCCCCAGCATTTT. Translating it yields CASSLVGLGGNQPQHF.

V gene TRBV28 combines with J gene TRBJ1-5, with TRBD1 as a possible D gene (5 bases). From germline, CDR1 is MDHEN and CDR2 SYDVKM. CDR3 length: 14 residues. Trimming pared 3 bases from V and 6 bases from J, leaving 12 bases between. CDR3 sequence (DNA): TGTGCCAGCAGTTTTTCAGGGTCTAGTCAGCCCCAGCATTTT. It is translated as CASSFSGSSQPQHF.

The chain's CDR3 is CASSIGGGNYGYTF. CDR3 nucleotides: TGTGCCAGTAGTATAGGAGGGGGCAACTATGGCTACACCTTC. V and J are TRBV19 and TRBJ1-2; 7 bases align to TRBD1. V lost 1 base and J lost 2; bases outside the gene matches: 1. CDR3 length: 14 residues. Per the germline V gene, CDR1 is LNHDA and CDR2 is SQIVND (reference sequence). The whole variable domain, filled in from reference TRBV19 and TRBJ1-2, reads DGGITQSPKYLFRKEGQNVTLSCEQNLNHDAMYWYRQDPGQGLRLIYYSQIVNDFQKGDIAEGYSVSREKKESFPLTVTSAQKNPTAFYLCASSIGGGNYGYTFGSGTRLTVV.

The chain combines TRBV18 with TRBJ2-5, with TRBD2 matching 13 bases. The J segment lost 9 bases and the V segment lost 8 bases, leaving 6 bases of the junction unmatched. The CDR3 sequence is 13 residues long. Germline V gives CDR1 KGHSH, CDR2 LQKENI. CDR3 sequence (DNA): TGTGCCAGCGCTTCTGGGACTAGCGGGGCCCAGTACTTC. Its translation is CASASGTSGAQYF.

On this clone: The sample contains more than one DNA sequence encoding this CDR3. The V gene is TRBV30, the J gene TRBJ2-7; D gene ambiguous. The V end lost 0 bases, the J end lost 3 bases, and 9 bases lay between the germline ends. The CDR3 is 13 residues long. From germline, CDR1 is GTSNPN and CDR2 SVGIG (reference sequence). CDR3 loop: CAWSVSIYYEQYF. CDR3 bases: TGTGCCTGGAGTGTATCGATCTACTACGAGCAGTACTTC.

The V call is TRBV7-9, the J call TRBJ1-1; D unclear. CDR1 is SEHNR, CDR2 FQNEAQ, per germline (reference sequence). The CDR3 runs 13 residues. Trimming took off 0 bases at V and 11 bases at J, with 13 bases between the two ends. The CDR3 DNA sequence: TGTGCCAGCAGCTTAGCGCTTAGGGATATTGCTTTCTTT. This gives the protein CASSLALRDIAFF.

The chain combines TRBV18 with TRBJ1-2; 8 nucleotides agree with TRBD1. Per the germline V gene, CDR1 is KGHSH and CDR2 is LQKENI. The V and J ends lost 5 bases and 8 bases, in that order; junction bases with no gene match: 4. The CDR3 runs to 12 residues. CDR3 sequence reads: CASSSGQGGYTF. The CDR3 bases are TGTGCCAGCTCATCCGGACAGGGAGGCTACACCTTC. Variable domain in full (rest from reference TRBV18 and TRBJ1-2): NAGVMQNPRHLVRRRGQEARLRCSPMKGHSHVYWYRQLPEEGLKFMVYLQKENIIDESGMPKERFSAEFPKEGPSILRIQQVVRGDSAAYFCASSSGQGGYTFGSGTRLTVV.

The chain joins TRBV3-1 (or the pseudogene TRBV3-2) to TRBJ2-7, with D uncertain. V lost 4 bases, J lost 5 bases, and 12 bases lay in between. Germline V gives CDR1 LGHDT, CDR2 YNNKEL (reference sequence). The CDR3 runs 13 residues. The CDR3 DNA sequence: TGTGCCAGCAGCCGAGCGTATGGACACGAGCAGTACTTC. This sequence encodes CASSRAYGHEQYF.

J is TRBJ2-5 and V is TRBV7-6; D uncertain. In germline, CDR1 is SGHVS, CDR2 FNYEAQ. With 7 bases removed from V and 7 bases from J, the gap between germline ends came to 13 bases. The CDR3 runs to 12 residues. CDR3 sequence (DNA): TGTGCCAGCACCGACCCCCCGGGGACCCAGTACTTC. Translation gives CASTDPPGTQYF.